One sample yielded the 13 T cell receptor beta chains listed below, sequenced in a study of Graves' ophthalmopathy and Graves' hyperthyroidism. RNA transcripts were the source from which TCR beta CDR3 regions were amplified. First-round RT-PCR employed HTBI primers, with a second-round multiplex PCR after it. TCRdb re-called the multiplex PCR reads through MiXCR, storing one row per CDR3 protein. Found here are 600,000 to 650,000 distinct CDR3 sequences, 22% of them singletons; the top ten hold roughly 6.9%. What was sequenced was peripheral blood. These receptors all stem from a woman aged 18-35 years with stable Graves' hyperthyroidism. Some clones in this sample may be carry-over from other donors' samples.

The J gene is TRBJ2-7, the V gene TRBV7-8, with D maybe TRBD2 (6 bases). Germline V lookup: CDR1 SGHVS, CDR2 FQNEAQ. The V and J ends lost 11 bases and 6 bases respectively, with 20 bases between them. CDR3 length: 13 amino acids. In DNA, the CDR3 is TGTGCCGGAGGGCGGGCCGGCGGGTCCGAGCAGTACTTC. The encoded protein is CAGGRAGGSEQYF.

This clonotype was seen more than once but under ten times. The V call is TRBV20-1, the J call TRBJ2-2; TRBD2 agrees at 8 bases. Germline V lookup: CDR1 DFQATT, CDR2 SNEGSKA (reference sequence). The ends lost 8 bases at V and 3 bases at J; junction bases unmatched: 8. The CDR3 is made up of 14 amino acids. The CDR3 reads CSYSGSEHTGELFF. The CDR3 nucleotides read TGCAGTTACAGCGGGAGTGAGCACACCGGGGAGCTGTTTTTT.

This clonotype turned up a few times. This chain connects TRBV4-1 to TRBJ2-7; tentative D call: TRBD1 (5 bases). Germline lookup yields CDR1 MGHRA and CDR2 YSYEKL. The V and J ends lost 0 bases and 2 bases respectively, with 8 bases between them. The CDR3 is 14 residues long. DNA of the CDR3: TGCGCCAGCAGCCAAGAACAGGCCGCCTACGAGCAGTACTTC. Its protein is CASSQEQAAYEQYF.

This clonotype was picked up a small number of times. The rearrangement links TRBV6-2 or TRBV6-3 to TRBJ2-7; tentatively, D is TRBD2 (6 bases). The CDR3 totals 14 residues. Trimming removed 6 bases from V and 3 bases from J, with 15 bases in between. Germline-derived CDR1 and CDR2 are MNHEY and SVGEGT. Here the CDR3 reads CASRRLDGDYEQYF. The CDR3 DNA follows: TGTGCCAGCAGGAGACTAGACGGGGACTACGAGCAGTACTTC.

V is TRBV28 and J is TRBJ1-5; D ambiguous. Germline values: CDR1 MDHEN, CDR2 SYDVKM. V was shortened by 5 bases and J by 0 bases, with 11 bases between the two germline ends. The CDR3 consists of 15 residues. The CDR3 DNA reads TGTGCCAGCAGTGGAGGGAGTTATAGCAATCAGCCCCAGCATTTT. Amino acid sequence: CASSGGSYSNQPQHF.

This clonotype was seen repeatedly, ten times or more. The chain links TRBV20-1 to TRBJ2-7; tentative D call: TRBD1 (6 bases). The CDR3 spans 15 residues. CDR1 and CDR2 from the germline V gene are DFQATT and SNEGSKA (reference sequence). V lost 0 bases to trimming and J lost 3 bases, with 15 bases between them. The chain's CDR3 is CSARDPGTRFYEQYF. The CDR3 DNA follows: TGCAGTGCTAGAGATCCTGGGACAAGGTTCTACGAGCAGTACTTC.

This clonotype has a count of ten or more. The chain is built from TRBV6-1 and TRBJ2-5; TRBD2 agrees at 15 bases. V was clipped by 7 bases and J by 5 bases; unmatched bases: 8. The CDR3 is 16 amino acids. Germline assignment: CDR1 MNHNS and CDR2 SASEGT. The CDR3 DNA follows: TGTGCCAGCACCGGGACTAGCGGGGGGCCCGAGGAGACCCAGTACTTC. As protein: CASTGTSGGPEETQYF.

This clonotype was detected ten times or more. The rearrangement links TRBV7-9 to TRBJ2-7, with D possibly matching TRBD1 (7 bases). The ends were cut back, 5 bases at V and 2 bases at J, with 13 bases in the middle. CDR3 length equals 14 residues. CDR1 is SEHNR, CDR2 FQNEAQ, per germline (reference sequence). The CDR3 DNA follows: TGTGCCAGCAGCCCCAGGGGGGACCCCTACGAGCAGTACTTC. Translation gives CASSPRGDPYEQYF.

The chain employs TRBV11-1 and TRBJ2-7, with a tentative D call TRBD1 (6 bases). V dropped 2 bases and J dropped 0 bases, with 17 bases sitting between them. Per germline, CDR1 SGHAT and CDR2 FQDESV (reference sequence). The CDR3 is 17 amino acids. CDR3 loop: CASSLKVGGGFSYEQYF. The CDR3 nucleotides read TGTGCCAGCAGCTTAAAGGTCGGTGGGGGCTTCTCCTACGAGCAGTACTTC.

This clonotype occurred many times. The CDR3: CASSEGGGFNSPLHF. CDR3 nucleotides: TGTGCCAGCAGCGAGGGCGGGGGCTTTAATTCACCCCTCCACTTT. J is TRBJ1-6 and V is TRBV9; D perhaps matches TRBD1 (6 bases). Germline lookup yields CDR1 SGDLS and CDR2 YYNGEE. Trimming cost V 3 bases and J 6 bases, with 13 bases left between them. This CDR3 spans 15 amino acids.

The chain joins TRBV28 to TRBJ2-7; 10 bases map to TRBD1. There are 16 residues in the CDR3. Trimming at V came to 9 bases and at J to 2 bases, leaving 13 bases not matched to a gene. CDR1 and CDR2 from the germline V gene are MDHEN and SYDVKM. The CDR3 loop reads CASSIRLGQGTYEQYF. The CDR3, as DNA: TGTGCCAGTAGTATCCGTCTGGGACAGGGGACCTACGAGCAGTACTTC.

The chain carries TRBV18 and TRBJ1-2; TRBD1 might be the D (6 bases). V was clipped by 2 bases and J by 6 bases, with 13 bases between them. This CDR3 region has 14 residues. Germline CDR1 KGHSH, CDR2 LQKENI. The CDR3, as DNA: TGTGCCAGCTCACCAGACAGGAGTGGCGATGGCTACACCTTC. It translates to CASSPDRSGDGYTF.

Many counts were recorded for this clonotype. The CDR3 region is CASSPGAEPREQYF. CDR3 in DNA: TGTGCCAGCAGCCCCGGGGCCGAACCTCGGGAGCAGTACTTC. The chain has TRBV7-3 and TRBJ2-7, with D perhaps given as TRBD1 or TRBD2 (5 bases each). Between the trimmed V and J ends, which lost 5 bases and 7 bases, there was a span of 18 bases. CDR3 size: 14 residues. Germline V gene sequence: CDR1 SGHTA, CDR2 FQGTGA.